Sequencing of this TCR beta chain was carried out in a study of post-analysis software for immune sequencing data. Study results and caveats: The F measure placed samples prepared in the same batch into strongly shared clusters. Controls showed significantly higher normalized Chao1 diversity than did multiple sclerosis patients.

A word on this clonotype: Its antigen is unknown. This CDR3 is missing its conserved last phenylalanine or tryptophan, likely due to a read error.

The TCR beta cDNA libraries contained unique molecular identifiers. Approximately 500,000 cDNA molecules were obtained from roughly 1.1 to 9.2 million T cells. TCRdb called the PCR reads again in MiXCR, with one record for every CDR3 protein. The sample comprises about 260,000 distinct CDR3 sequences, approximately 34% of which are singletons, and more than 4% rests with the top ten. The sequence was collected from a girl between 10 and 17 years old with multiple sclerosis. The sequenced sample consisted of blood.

In nucleotides, the CDR3 is TGCAGCGTTGGACTAGATTCCCCAGAGACCCAGTACCTC. Its protein product is CSVGLDSPETQYL. The chain combines TRBV29-1 with TRBJ2-5; possible D gene TRBD2, 6 bases. The length of the CDR3 is 13 residues. Trimming pared 4 bases from V and 4 bases from J, leaving 13 bases between. CDR1 and CDR2 (germline): SQVTM, ANQGSEA.